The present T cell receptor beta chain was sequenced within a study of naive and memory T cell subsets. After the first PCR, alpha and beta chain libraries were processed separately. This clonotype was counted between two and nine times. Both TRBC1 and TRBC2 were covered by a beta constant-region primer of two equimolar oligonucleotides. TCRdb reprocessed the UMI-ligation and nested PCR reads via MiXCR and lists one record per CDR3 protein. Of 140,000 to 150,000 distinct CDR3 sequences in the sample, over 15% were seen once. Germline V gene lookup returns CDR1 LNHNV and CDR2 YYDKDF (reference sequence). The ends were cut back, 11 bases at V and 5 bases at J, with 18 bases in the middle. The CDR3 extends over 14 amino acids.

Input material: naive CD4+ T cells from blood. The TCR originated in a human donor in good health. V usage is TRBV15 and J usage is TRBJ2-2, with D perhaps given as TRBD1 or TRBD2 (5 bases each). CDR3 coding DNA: TGTGCCGCCCACCCCGGGACCGGTACCGGGGAGCTGTTTTTT. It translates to CAAHPGTGTGELFF.